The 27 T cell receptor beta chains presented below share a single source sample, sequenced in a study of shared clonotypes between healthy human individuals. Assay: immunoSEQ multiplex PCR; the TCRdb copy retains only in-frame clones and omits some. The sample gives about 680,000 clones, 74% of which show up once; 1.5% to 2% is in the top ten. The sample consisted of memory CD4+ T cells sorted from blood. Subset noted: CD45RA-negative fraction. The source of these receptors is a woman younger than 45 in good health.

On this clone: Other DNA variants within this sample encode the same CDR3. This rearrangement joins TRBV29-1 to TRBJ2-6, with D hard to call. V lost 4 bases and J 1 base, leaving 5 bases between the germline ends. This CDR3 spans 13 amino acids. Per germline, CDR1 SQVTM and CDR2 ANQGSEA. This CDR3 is CSVVGSGANVLTF. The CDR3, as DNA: TGCAGCGTTGTCGGTTCTGGGGCCAACGTCCTGACTTTC. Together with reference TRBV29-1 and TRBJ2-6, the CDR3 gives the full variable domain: SAVISQKPSRDICQRGTSLTIQCQVDSQVTMMFWYRQQPGQSLTLIATANQGSEATYESGFVIDKFPISRPNLTFSTLTVSNMSPEDSSIYLCSVVGSGANVLTFGAGSRLTVL.

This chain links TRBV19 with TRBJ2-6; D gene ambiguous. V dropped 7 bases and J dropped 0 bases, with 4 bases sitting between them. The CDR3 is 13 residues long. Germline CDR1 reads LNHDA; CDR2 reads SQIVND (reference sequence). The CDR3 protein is CASMYSGANVLTF. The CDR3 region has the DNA TGTGCCAGTATGTACTCTGGGGCCAACGTCCTGACTTTC.

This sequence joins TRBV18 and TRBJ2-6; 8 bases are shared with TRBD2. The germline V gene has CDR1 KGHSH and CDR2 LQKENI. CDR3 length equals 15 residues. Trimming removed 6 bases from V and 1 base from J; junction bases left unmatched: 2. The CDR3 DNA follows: TGTGCCAGCTCCCCGGGAGGGTCTGGGGCCAACGTCCTGACTTTC. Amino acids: CASSPGGSGANVLTF.

CDR3 in DNA: TGTGCCAGCAGTGATTACGAGCAGTACTTC. As protein: CASSDYEQYF. V is TRBV2 and J is TRBJ2-7; D gene ambiguous. V was cut by 3 bases and J by 4 bases, with 1 base left in between. The germline CDR1 and CDR2 sequences are SNHLY and FYNNEI. CDR3 length: 10 amino acids.

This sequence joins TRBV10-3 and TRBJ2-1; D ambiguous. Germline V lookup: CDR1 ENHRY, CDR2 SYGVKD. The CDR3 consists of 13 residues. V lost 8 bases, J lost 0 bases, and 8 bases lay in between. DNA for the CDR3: TGTGCCATCGGTTCAGCCTCCTACAATGAGCAGTTCTTC. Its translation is CAIGSASYNEQFF.

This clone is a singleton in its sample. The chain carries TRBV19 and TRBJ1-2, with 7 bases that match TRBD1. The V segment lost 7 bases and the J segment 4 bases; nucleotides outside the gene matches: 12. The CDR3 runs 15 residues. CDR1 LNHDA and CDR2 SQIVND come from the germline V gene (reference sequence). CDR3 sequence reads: CASKQGRRPGYGYTF. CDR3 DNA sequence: TGTGCCAGTAAACAGGGGAGAAGGCCGGGCTATGGCTACACCTTC.

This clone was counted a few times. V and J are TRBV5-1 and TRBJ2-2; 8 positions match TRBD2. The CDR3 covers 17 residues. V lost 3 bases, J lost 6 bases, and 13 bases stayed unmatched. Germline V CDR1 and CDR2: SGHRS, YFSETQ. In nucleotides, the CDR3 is TGCGCCAGCAGCTCTGGGCGAAGCGGGAGCCTTCCCGGGGAGCTGTTTTTT. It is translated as CASSSGRSGSLPGELFF.

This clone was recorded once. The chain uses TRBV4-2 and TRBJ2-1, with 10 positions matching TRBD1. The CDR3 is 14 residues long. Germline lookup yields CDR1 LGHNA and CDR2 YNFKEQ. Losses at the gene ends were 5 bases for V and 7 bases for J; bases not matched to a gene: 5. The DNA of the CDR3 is TGTGCCAGCAGCGCCCCGGACAGGGGGAATGAGCAGTTCTTC. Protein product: CASSAPDRGNEQFF.

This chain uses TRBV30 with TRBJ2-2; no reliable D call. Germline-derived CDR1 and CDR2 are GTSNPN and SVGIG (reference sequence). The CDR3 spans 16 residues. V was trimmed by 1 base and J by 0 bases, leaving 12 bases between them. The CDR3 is CAWSGPYRSNTGELFF. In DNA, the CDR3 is TGTGCCTGGAGTGGGCCTTACAGATCGAACACCGGGGAGCTGTTTTTT.

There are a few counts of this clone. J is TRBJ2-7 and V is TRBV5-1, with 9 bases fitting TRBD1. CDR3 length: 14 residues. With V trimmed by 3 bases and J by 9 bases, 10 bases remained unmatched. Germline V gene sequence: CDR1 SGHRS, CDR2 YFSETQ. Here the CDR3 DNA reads TGCGCCAGCAGCTCCGGGACAGGGACTATGCGGCAGTACTTC. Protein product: CASSSGTGTMRQYF.

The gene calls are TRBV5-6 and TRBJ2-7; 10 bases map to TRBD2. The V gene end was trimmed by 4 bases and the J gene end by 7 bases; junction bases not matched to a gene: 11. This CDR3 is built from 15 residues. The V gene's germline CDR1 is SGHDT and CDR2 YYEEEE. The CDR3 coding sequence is TGTGCCAGCAGCACCGGACTAGCGGCCGCTGGGGAGCAGTACTTC. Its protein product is CASSTGLAAAGEQYF.

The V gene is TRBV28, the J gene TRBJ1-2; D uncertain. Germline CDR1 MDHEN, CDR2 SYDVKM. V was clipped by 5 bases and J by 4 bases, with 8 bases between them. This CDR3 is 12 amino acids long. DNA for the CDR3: TGTGCCAGCAGTCAGGTTTCCTATGGCTACACCTTC. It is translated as CASSQVSYGYTF.

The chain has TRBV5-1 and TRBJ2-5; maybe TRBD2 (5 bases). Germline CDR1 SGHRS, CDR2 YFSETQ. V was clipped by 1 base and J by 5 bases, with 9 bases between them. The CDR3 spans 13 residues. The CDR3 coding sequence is TGCGCCAGCAGCTTGTTTCCGGGGGAGACCCAGTACTTC. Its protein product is CASSLFPGETQYF. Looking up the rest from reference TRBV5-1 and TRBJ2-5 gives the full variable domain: KAGVTQTPRYLIKTRGQQVTLSCSPISGHRSVSWYQQTPGQGLQFLFEYFSETQRNKGNFPGRFSGRQFSNSRSEMNVSTLELGDSALYLCASSLFPGETQYFGPGTRLLVL.

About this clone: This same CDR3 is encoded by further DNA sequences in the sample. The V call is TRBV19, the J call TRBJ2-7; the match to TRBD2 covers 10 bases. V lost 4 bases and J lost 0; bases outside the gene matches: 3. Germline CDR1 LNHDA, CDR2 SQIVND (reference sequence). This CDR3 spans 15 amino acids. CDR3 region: CASSRTSGSSYEQYF. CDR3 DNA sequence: TGTGCCAGTAGTAGGACTAGCGGATCCTCCTACGAGCAGTACTTC.

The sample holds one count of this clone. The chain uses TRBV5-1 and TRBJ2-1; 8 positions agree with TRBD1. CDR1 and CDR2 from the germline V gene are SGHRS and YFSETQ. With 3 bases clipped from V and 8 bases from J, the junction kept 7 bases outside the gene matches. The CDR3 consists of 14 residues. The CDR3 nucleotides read TGCGCCAGCAGCTCAGGGGGCGGGTCTTATGAGCAGTTCTTC. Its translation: CASSSGGGSYEQFF.

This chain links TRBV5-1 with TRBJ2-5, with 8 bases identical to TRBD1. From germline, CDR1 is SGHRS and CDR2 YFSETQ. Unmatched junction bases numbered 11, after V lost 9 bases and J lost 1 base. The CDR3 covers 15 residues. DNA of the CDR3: TGCGCCACCAGAGTGACAGGGGTACCCCAAGAGACCCAGTACTTC. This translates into CATRVTGVPQETQYF.

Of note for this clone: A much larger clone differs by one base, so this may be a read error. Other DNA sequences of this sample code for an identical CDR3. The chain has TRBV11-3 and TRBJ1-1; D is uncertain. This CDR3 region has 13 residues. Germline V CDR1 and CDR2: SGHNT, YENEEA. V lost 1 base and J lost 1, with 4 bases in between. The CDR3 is CASSLGRNTEAFF. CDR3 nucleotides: TGTGCCAGCAGCTTAGGGCGGAACACTGAAGCTTTCTTT. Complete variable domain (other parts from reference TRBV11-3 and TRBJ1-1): EAGVVQSPRYKIIEKKQPVAFWCNPISGHNTLYWYLQNLGQGPELLIRYENEEAVDDSQLPKDRFSAERLKGVDSTLKIQPAELGDSAVYLCASSLGRNTEAFFGQGTRLTVV.

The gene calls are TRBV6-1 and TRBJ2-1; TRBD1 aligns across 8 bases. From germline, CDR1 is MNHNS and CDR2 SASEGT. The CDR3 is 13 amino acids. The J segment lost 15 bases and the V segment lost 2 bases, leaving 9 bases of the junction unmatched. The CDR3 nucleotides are TGTGCCAGCAGTGAACGGGACAGGACCCCGGGGTTCTTC. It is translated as CASSERDRTPGFF.

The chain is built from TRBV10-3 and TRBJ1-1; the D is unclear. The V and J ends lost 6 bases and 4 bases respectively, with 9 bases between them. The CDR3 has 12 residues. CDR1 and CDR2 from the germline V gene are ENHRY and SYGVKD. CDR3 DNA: TGTGCCATCAGGTCCGTGGGCACTGAAGCTTTCTTT. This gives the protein CAIRSVGTEAFF.

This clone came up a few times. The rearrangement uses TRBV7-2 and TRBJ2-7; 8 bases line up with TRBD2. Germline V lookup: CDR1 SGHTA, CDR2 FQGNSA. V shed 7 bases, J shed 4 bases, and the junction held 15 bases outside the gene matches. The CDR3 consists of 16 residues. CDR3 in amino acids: CASTPRVGTRDYEQYF. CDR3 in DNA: TGTGCCAGCACCCCTAGGGTCGGGACTAGGGATTACGAGCAGTACTTC.

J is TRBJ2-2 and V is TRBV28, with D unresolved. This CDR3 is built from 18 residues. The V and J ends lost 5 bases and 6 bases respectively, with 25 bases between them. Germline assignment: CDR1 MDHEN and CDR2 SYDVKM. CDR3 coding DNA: TGTGCCAGCAGTCGCGAGACGGGCGGTGGGCTAATATCCGGGGAGCTGTTTTTT. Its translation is CASSRETGGGLISGELFF.

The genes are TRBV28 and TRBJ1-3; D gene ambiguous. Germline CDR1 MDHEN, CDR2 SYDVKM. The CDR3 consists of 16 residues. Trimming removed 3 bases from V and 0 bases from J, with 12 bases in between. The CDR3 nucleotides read TGTGCCAGCAGTTTTACACCGGATAGCTCTGGAAACACCATATATTTT. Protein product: CASSFTPDSSGNTIYF. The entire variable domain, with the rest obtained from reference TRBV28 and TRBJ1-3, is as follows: DVKVTQSSRYLVKRTGEKVFLECVQDMDHENMFWYRQDPGLGLRLIYFSYDVKMKEKGDIPEGYSVSREKKERFSLILESASTNQTSMYLCASSFTPDSSGNTIYFGEGSWLTVV.

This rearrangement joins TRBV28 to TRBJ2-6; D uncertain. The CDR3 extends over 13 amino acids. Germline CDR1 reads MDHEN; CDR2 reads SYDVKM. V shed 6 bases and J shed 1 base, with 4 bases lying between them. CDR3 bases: TGTGCCAGCAGCGGGTCTGGGGCCAACGTCCTGACTTTC. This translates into CASSGSGANVLTF.

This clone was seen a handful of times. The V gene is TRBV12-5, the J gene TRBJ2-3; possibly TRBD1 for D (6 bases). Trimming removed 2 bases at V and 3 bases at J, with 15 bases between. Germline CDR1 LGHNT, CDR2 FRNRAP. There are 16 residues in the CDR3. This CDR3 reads CASGLLPGDGTDTQYF. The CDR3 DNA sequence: TGTGCTAGTGGTTTGCTCCCAGGGGACGGGACAGATACGCAGTATTTT.

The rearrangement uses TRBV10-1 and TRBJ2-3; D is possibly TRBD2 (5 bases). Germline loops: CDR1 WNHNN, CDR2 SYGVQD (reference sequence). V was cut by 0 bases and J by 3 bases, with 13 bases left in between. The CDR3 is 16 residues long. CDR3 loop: CASSESLGRGTDTQYF. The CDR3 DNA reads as TGCGCCAGCAGTGAGTCGCTGGGGAGAGGGACAGATACGCAGTATTTT.

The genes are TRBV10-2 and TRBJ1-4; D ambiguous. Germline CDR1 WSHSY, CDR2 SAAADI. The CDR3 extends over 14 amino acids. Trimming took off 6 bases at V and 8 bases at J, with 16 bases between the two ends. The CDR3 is CASSPSSPPEKLFF. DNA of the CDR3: TGCGCCAGCAGCCCTTCCTCCCCGCCCGAAAAACTGTTTTTT.

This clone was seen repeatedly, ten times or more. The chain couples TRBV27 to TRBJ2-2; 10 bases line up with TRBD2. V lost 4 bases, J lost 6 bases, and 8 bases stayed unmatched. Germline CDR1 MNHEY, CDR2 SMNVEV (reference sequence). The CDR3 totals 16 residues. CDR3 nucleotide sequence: TGTGCCAGCAGTTCTATCCTAGCGGGAGTCTCCGGGGAGCTGTTTTTT. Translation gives CASSSILAGVSGELFF.